The 25 T cell receptor beta chains reported below all come from one sample, sequenced in a study of identical twins. TCRdb recomputed calls from the 5' RACE reads with MiXCR, one row per CDR3 protein. The table shows 310,000 or so distinct CDR3 sequences, with about 8.9% occurring only once. These data were also reused for a study on yellow fever vaccine responses in identical twins.

The sequencing sample was made of memory (CD45RO+) T cells sorted from blood. All receptors come from a woman aged 18-29 years in good health.

The gene calls are TRBV4-2 and TRBJ2-1, with 7 bases lining up with TRBD2. Germline V gene lookup returns CDR1 LGHNA and CDR2 YNFKEQ. Unmatched junction bases numbered 8, after V lost 0 bases and J lost 6 bases. This CDR3 is 16 amino acids long. The CDR3 is CASSQDPRGSSNEQFF. The CDR3 coding sequence is TGTGCCAGCAGCCAAGACCCCCGCGGGAGTTCCAATGAGCAGTTCTTC.

This clonotype was observed many times. The chain combines TRBV11-2 with TRBJ2-3; 10 nucleotides line up with TRBD1. With 2 bases clipped from V and 5 bases from J, the junction kept 7 bases outside the gene matches. The V gene's germline CDR1 is SGHAT and CDR2 FQNNGV. This CDR3 contains 16 residues. CDR3 DNA sequence: TGTGCCAGCAGCTTACGACAGGGGGCCTCGGGAGATACGCAGTATTTT. Its translation is CASSLRQGASGDTQYF.

This clonotype was recorded at least ten times. This chain uses TRBV6-5 with TRBJ2-5; 12 positions match TRBD2. J was trimmed by 4 bases and V by 0 bases; bases with no gene match: 9. There are 18 residues in the CDR3. Germline V gene data show CDR1 as MNHEY and CDR2 as SVGAGI. CDR3 loop: CASSYSTPLAGGLETQYF. The CDR3 bases are TGTGCCAGCAGTTACTCAACCCCCCTAGCGGGAGGGCTAGAGACCCAGTACTTC.

This clonotype showed up just a few times. V is TRBV28 and J is TRBJ2-1; D is perhaps TRBD1 or TRBD2 (5 bases each). The CDR3 sequence is 17 residues long. The V and J ends lost 5 bases and 5 bases respectively, with 22 bases between them. Germline values: CDR1 MDHEN, CDR2 SYDVKM. CDR3: CASSQVLPLGTNNEQFF. The CDR3 DNA follows: TGTGCCAGCAGTCAAGTTTTACCCCTCGGGACGAACAATGAGCAGTTCTTC.

Many counts were recorded for this clonotype. V and J are TRBV3-1 and TRBJ1-2; 11 bases align to TRBD1. The germline V gene encodes CDR1 LGHDT and CDR2 YNNKEL (reference sequence). V lost 3 bases to trimming and J lost 5 bases; unmatched junction nucleotides: 8. The CDR3 is 16 amino acids. The CDR3 loop reads CASSQNSGDRGYGYTF. Here the CDR3 DNA reads TGTGCCAGCAGCCAGAACTCCGGGGACAGGGGGTATGGCTACACCTTC.

This clonotype appeared many times. The rearrangement links TRBV11-2 to TRBJ2-7; no clear D. Germline CDR1 reads SGHAT; CDR2 reads FQNNGV. The CDR3 extends over 14 amino acids. V was shortened by 5 bases and J by 1 base, with 12 bases between the two germline ends. In nucleotides, the CDR3 is TGTGCCAGCAGCCTTAGTCCAGGATCCTACGAGCAGTACGTC. It is translated as CASSLSPGSYEQYV.

This clonotype was picked up a small number of times. The J gene is TRBJ2-1, the V gene TRBV25-1; possible D gene TRBD1, 6 bases. The CDR3 sequence is 16 residues long. Germline lookup yields CDR1 MGHDK and CDR2 SYGVNS. V gave up 3 bases and J gave up 0 bases, with 12 bases separating them. The CDR3 bases are TGTGCCAGCAGTGAGTCTCAGGGGAGCTCCTACAATGAGCAGTTCTTC. Protein product: CASSESQGSSYNEQFF.

The table lists this clonotype with many counts. The V and J genes are TRBV29-1 and TRBJ1-6, with a tentative D call TRBD1 (5 bases). Trimming cost V 5 bases and J 4 bases, with 12 bases left between them. The V gene's germline CDR1 is SQVTM and CDR2 ANQGSEA. The CDR3 loop spans 14 amino acids. DNA of the CDR3: TGCAGCGTTCGACGGGGGGATTATAATTCACCCCTCCACTTT. It yields the protein CSVRRGDYNSPLHF.

This clonotype was seen ten or more times. The chain has TRBV5-1 and TRBJ2-5; 7 positions agree with TRBD1. The V and J ends lost 4 bases and 5 bases, in that order; junction bases with no gene match: 17. From germline, CDR1 is SGHRS and CDR2 YFSETQ. The CDR3 runs 17 residues. The CDR3 coding sequence is TGCGCCAGCAGCCTGAGACAGGGCCTATCTGGAGTTGAGACCCAGTACTTC. Its protein product is CASSLRQGLSGVETQYF.

This clonotype was observed a handful of times. The rearrangement uses TRBV15 and TRBJ1-5; no reliable D call. This CDR3 is built from 15 residues. In germline, CDR1 is LNHNV, CDR2 YYDKDF (reference sequence). V was cut by 0 bases and J by 3 bases, with 9 bases left in between. This CDR3 is CATSRDEVPNQPQHF. As DNA, the CDR3 is TGTGCCACCAGCAGAGATGAGGTCCCCAATCAGCCCCAGCATTTT.

This clonotype appeared a few times. The chain joins TRBV5-4 to TRBJ2-5; D possibly corresponds to TRBD1 (6 bases). The CDR3 sequence is 13 residues long. Germline values: CDR1 SGHNT, CDR2 YYREEE (reference sequence). V dropped 4 bases and J dropped 4 bases, with 11 bases sitting between them. For the CDR3, the DNA is TGTGCCAGCAGCGACACAGGGAGAGAGACCCAGTACTTC. Its protein product is CASSDTGRETQYF.

This clonotype has a count of ten or more. CDR3 DNA sequence: TGCGCCAGCAGCTTGGCAGGGACAGGGGGCTTGAATGAGCAGTTCTTC. Amino acids: CASSLAGTGGLNEQFF. V gene TRBV5-1 combines with J gene TRBJ2-1; 12 nucleotides agree with TRBD1. The germline V gene has CDR1 SGHRS and CDR2 YFSETQ. With 0 bases clipped from V and 7 bases from J, the junction kept 5 bases outside the gene matches. The CDR3 contains 16 residues.

This sequence joins TRBV6-1 and TRBJ2-5; the match to TRBD2 covers 15 bases. This CDR3 comprises 17 residues. Germline lookup yields CDR1 MNHNS and CDR2 SASEGT. Losses at the gene ends were 2 bases for V and 4 bases for J; bases not matched to a gene: 5. CDR3 in amino acids: CASSETKGLAGGETQYF. The CDR3 nucleotides are TGTGCCAGCAGTGAAACAAAGGGACTAGCGGGAGGAGAGACCCAGTACTTC.

This clonotype was picked up a small number of times. The rearrangement uses TRBV20-1 and TRBJ2-2; 7 bases line up with TRBD1. Germline CDR1 is DFQATT and CDR2 is SNEGSKA (reference sequence). V shed 1 base and J 2 bases; nucleotides not matched to a gene: 1. CDR3 length equals 14 residues. The CDR3 spells CSARGDSNTGELFF. The CDR3 DNA is TGCAGTGCTAGAGGGGACAGTAACACCGGGGAGCTGTTTTTT.

This clonotype was observed at least ten times. The chain employs TRBV4-1 and TRBJ1-1; D remains ambiguous. The CDR3 loop spans 14 amino acids. V dropped 4 bases and J dropped 1 base, with 10 bases sitting between them. CDR1 MGHRA and CDR2 YSYEKL come from the germline V gene. The CDR3, as DNA: TGCGCCAGCAGCCCGCCGGGTACGAACACTGAAGCTTTCTTT. It is translated as CASSPPGTNTEAFF.

This clonotype was detected many times. The chain recombines TRBV20-1 with TRBJ1-1; TRBD1 matches at 7 bases. Losses at the gene ends were 5 bases for V and 8 bases for J; bases not matched to a gene: 17. The CDR3 runs 15 residues. CDR1 DFQATT and CDR2 SNEGSKA come from the germline V gene (reference sequence). The CDR3 sequence: CSAGDPGQALEEAFF. CDR3 nucleotide sequence: TGCAGTGCTGGGGACCCCGGACAGGCCCTCGAAGAAGCTTTCTTT.

The chain combines TRBV7-9 with TRBJ1-4; D is possibly TRBD1 (6 bases). This CDR3 is 13 amino acids long. CDR1 and CDR2 (germline): SEHNR, FQNEAQ (reference sequence). The V gene lost 2 bases and the J gene lost 14 bases, with 15 bases spanning the gap. CDR3 sequence reads: CASSLKGGTLLFF. The CDR3 DNA is TGTGCCAGCAGCTTAAAAGGGGGGACTCTCCTGTTTTTT.

This clonotype has at least ten counts. The chain joins TRBV5-1 to TRBJ2-2, with D unresolved. Germline assignment: CDR1 SGHRS and CDR2 YFSETQ. This CDR3 has 14 amino acids. V lost 7 bases to trimming and J lost 0 bases, with 10 bases between them. CDR3 sequence (DNA): TGCGCCAGCGGCATAGCCTCGAACACCGGGGAGCTGTTTTTT. Its protein product is CASGIASNTGELFF.

The table lists this clonotype with many counts. The chain carries TRBV12-3 or TRBV12-4 and TRBJ1-1; D is unresolved. The V end was cut by 1 base, the J end by 2 bases, with 8 bases between. This CDR3 is 14 amino acids long. CDR3 DNA: TGTGCCAGCAGTTTAGTGGGGAGTAACACTGAAGCTTTCTTT. Translated, it gives CASSLVGSNTEAFF.

This clonotype was counted between two and nine times. The chain couples TRBV2 to TRBJ2-7; 7 bases are shared with TRBD1. The length of the CDR3 is 14 residues. With 9 bases clipped from V and 2 bases from J, the junction kept 10 bases outside the gene matches. CDR1 is SNHLY, CDR2 FYNNEI, per germline. CDR3 DNA: TGTGCCAGTCGGCCGGGACAGACCACCTACGAGCAGTACTTC. Amino acid sequence: CASRPGQTTYEQYF. The entire variable domain, with the rest obtained from reference TRBV2 and TRBJ2-7, is as follows: EPEVTQTPSHQVTQMGQEVILRCVPISNHLYFYWYRQILGQKVEFLVSFYNNEISEKSEIFDDQFSVERPDGSNFTLKIRSTKLEDSAMYFCASRPGQTTYEQYFGPGTRLTVT.

This clonotype has ten or more counts. The gene calls are TRBV29-1 and TRBJ1-3; D is ambiguous. Deletions cut 5 bases from V and 0 bases from J, with 20 bases between. Germline V gives CDR1 SQVTM, CDR2 ANQGSEA. This CDR3 has 17 amino acids. In DNA form, the CDR3 reads TGCAGCGTTATACCCTCCGGGAACCTAGACTCTGGAAACACCATATATTTT. It is translated as CSVIPSGNLDSGNTIYF.

Ten or more counts support this clonotype. The rearrangement uses TRBV28 and TRBJ2-2; 11 nucleotides agree with TRBD2. J gave up 4 bases and V 4 bases, and 8 bases lay outside the gene matches. The CDR3 extends over 17 amino acids. In germline, CDR1 is MDHEN, CDR2 SYDVKM. The CDR3 spells CASSSTGTSGVTGELFF. The CDR3 DNA sequence: TGTGCCAGCAGTTCGACCGGGACTAGCGGAGTCACCGGGGAGCTGTTTTTT.

This clonotype has more than one count but fewer than ten. The chain has TRBV25-1 and TRBJ2-2; D is possibly TRBD2 (5 bases). CDR1 and CDR2 (germline): MGHDK, SYGVNS. The CDR3 totals 12 residues. V lost 6 bases and J 7 bases, leaving 9 bases between the germline ends. CDR3: CASSPADGELFF. The CDR3 bases are TGTGCCAGCAGCCCAGCGGACGGGGAGCTGTTTTTT. Full variable domain (remainder filled in from reference TRBV25-1 and TRBJ2-2): EADIYQTPRYLVIGTGKKITLECSQTMGHDKMYWYQQDPGMELHLIHYSYGVNSTEKGDLSSESTVSRIRTEHFPLTLESARPSHTSQYLCASSPADGELFFGEGSRLTVL.

This clonotype was detected a few times. The V call is TRBV20-1, the J call TRBJ1-2; 7 bases map to TRBD1. CDR1 and CDR2 from the germline V gene are DFQATT and SNEGSKA (reference sequence). With 6 bases clipped from V and 0 bases from J, the junction kept 7 bases outside the gene matches. This CDR3 comprises 14 residues. CDR3 residues: CSARTGQANYGYTF. CDR3 nucleotide sequence: TGCAGTGCGAGGACAGGTCAAGCTAACTATGGCTACACCTTC.

This clonotype was seen many times. The rearrangement uses TRBV28 and TRBJ1-5; unclear D gene. This CDR3 contains 14 residues. CDR1 is MDHEN, CDR2 SYDVKM, per germline. Deletions cut 1 base from V and 3 bases from J, with 7 bases between. The CDR3 here is CASSLFGSNQPQHF. CDR3 coding DNA: TGTGCCAGCAGTTTATTTGGGTCCAATCAGCCCCAGCATTTT.